The 9 T cell receptor beta chains presented below share a single source sample, sequenced in a study of cytomegalovirus exposure and HLA in healthy donors. Primers included in the PCR were 60 Vbeta and 13 Jbeta primers. Clones were read by immunoSEQ multiplex PCR, and TCRdb kept only the in-frame ones, dropping some. The data contain 180,000 or so clones, over 80% of them singletons. The sample consisted of PBMCs. The receptors here all came from a girl aged 10 to 17 in good health and CMV-seropositive.

This clone was picked up a small number of times. V is TRBV6-1 and J is TRBJ1-1; TRBD1 might be the D (5 bases). Trimming stripped 11 bases from V and 7 bases from J, with 17 bases between. The CDR3 is 12 residues long. Looked up from germline, CDR1 is MNHNS and CDR2 is SASEGT. CDR3 in DNA: TGTGCCGGGGGGAAAGGAAGGAGTGAAGCTTTCTTT. This translates into CAGGKGRSEAFF.

V is TRBV4-3 and J is TRBJ1-1; TRBD1 is a possible D gene (6 bases). Germline V CDR1 and CDR2: LGHNA, YSLEER. V was trimmed by 4 bases and J by 0 bases, leaving 15 bases between them. CDR3 size: 16 residues. The CDR3: CASSLMTGMMNTEAFF. The CDR3 nucleotides are TGCGCCAGCAGCCTTATGACAGGAATGATGAACACTGAAGCTTTCTTT.

The rearrangement joins TRBV13 to TRBJ1-1; no definite D call. Trimming removed 4 bases from V and 4 bases from J, with 7 bases in between. The CDR3 covers 12 residues. The germline V gene encodes CDR1 PRHDT and CDR2 FYEKMQ (reference sequence). The CDR3 is CASSSLATEAFF. Here the CDR3 DNA reads TGTGCCAGCAGCTCCCTAGCCACTGAAGCTTTCTTT. The full variable domain, with the rest looked up from reference TRBV13 and TRBJ1-1, is AAGVIQSPRHLIKEKRETATLKCYPIPRHDTVYWYQQGPGQDPQFLISFYEKMQSDKGSIPDRFSAQQFSDYHSELNMSSLELGDSALYFCASSSLATEAFFGQGTRLTVV.

The chain is built from TRBV6-5 and TRBJ2-7; 10 bases agree with TRBD2. This CDR3 has 16 amino acids. CDR1 MNHEY and CDR2 SVGAGI come from the germline V gene. The trim removed 0 bases at V and 5 bases at J, leaving 7 bases unmatched. The CDR3 reads CASSYSWASGSHEQYF. CDR3 in DNA: TGTGCCAGCAGTTACTCGTGGGCTAGCGGGAGTCACGAGCAGTACTTC.

The genes are TRBV10-1 and TRBJ2-5; 9 bases are shared with TRBD1. Germline assignment: CDR1 WNHNN and CDR2 SYGVQD (reference sequence). V lost 3 bases, J lost 2 bases, and 7 bases stayed unmatched. The CDR3 is made up of 16 amino acids. The CDR3 bases are TGCGCCAGCAGTGACGGTGGGACAGGGACTCAAGAGACCCAGTACTTC. Protein: CASSDGGTGTQETQYF.

The CDR3 bases are TGTGCCATCAGTGAAATGCTCGGTGAGCAGTTCTTC. Residues: CAISEMLGEQFF. V is TRBV10-3 and J is TRBJ2-1, with D uncertain. The CDR3 covers 12 residues. Trimming removed 3 bases at V and 9 bases at J, with 9 bases between. From germline, CDR1 is ENHRY and CDR2 SYGVKD.

The chain recombines TRBV20-1 with TRBJ2-7; D unclear. The germline gives CDR1 DFQATT, CDR2 SNEGSKA (reference sequence). V dropped 2 bases and J dropped 2 bases, with 4 bases sitting between them. This CDR3 has 11 residues. CDR3 sequence: CSARIAYEQYF. CDR3 coding DNA: TGCAGTGCTAGAATAGCCTACGAGCAGTACTTC.

This clone was counted a few times. The rearrangement joins TRBV25-1 to TRBJ2-7; 9 positions agree with TRBD1. The CDR3 length is 14 residues. Trimming at V came to 3 bases and at J to 1 base, leaving 1 base not matched to a gene. The germline V gene encodes CDR1 MGHDK and CDR2 SYGVNS. CDR3 in DNA: TGTGCCAGCAGTGAGGGACAGGGTTCCTACGAGCAGTACTTC. Its translation is CASSEGQGSYEQYF.

The V and J genes are TRBV25-1 and TRBJ2-3; D is unresolved. CDR1 and CDR2 from the germline V gene are MGHDK and SYGVNS. V was shortened by 5 bases and J by 0 bases, with 6 bases between the two germline ends. The CDR3 extends over 13 amino acids. The CDR3 here is CASSLPSTDTQYF. The CDR3 DNA sequence: TGTGCCAGCAGTCTTCCTAGCACAGATACGCAGTATTTT.